This T cell receptor beta chain was found in a study of T cells in Graves' hyperthyroidism and ophthalmopathy. Overall study results and limits: Most thyroid clonotypes that were expanded above 0.001 also turned up in blood.

RNA transcripts served as the template for amplifying TCR beta CDR3 regions. An initial round of RT-PCR targeting the TCR CDR3 relied on the HTBI primer set. Each CDR3 protein is one row after TCRdb ran MiXCR on the multiplex PCR reads. The data contain a few hundred thousand distinct CDR3 sequences, about 13% of them seen just once; the ten biggest clones take up roughly 20%. Trimming took 2 bases from V and 6 from J, leaving 14 bases between them. Germline CDR1 reads ENHRY; CDR2 reads SYGVKD. There are 14 residues in the CDR3. With a duration under 2 months, the hyperthyroidism was newly diagnosed in patients aged 18 to 65. Of note for this clonotype: Its specificity is unknown.

Sequencing was done on a sample of blood. The receptor comes from a man aged 25-45 years with Graves' hyperthyroidism that later progressed to Graves' ophthalmopathy. The rearrangement uses TRBV10-3 and TRBJ2-7; TRBD1 is a possible D gene (5 bases). As DNA, the CDR3 is TGTGCCATCAGTGAGGTAACGTCAGGGCCCGAGCAGTACTTC. This encodes CAISEVTSGPEQYF.